This is a list of T cell receptor beta chains from one sample in a study of identical twins. TCRdb independently ran MiXCR on the 5' RACE reads; one entry per CDR3 protein. In the table there are 350,000 to 450,000 distinct CDR3 sequences, around a sixth of which are singletons. The sample taken for sequencing was naive T cells sorted from blood. These receptors all come from a man aged 50-60 years in good health. The CDR3 runs from the conserved cysteine through the conserved F or W. D genes are given only for firm matches. Only some rows state a clone size, as once, few, many or a class for expanded clones.

DNA: TGTGCCAGCAGTTACGGACAGACAGTTGGCAATCAGCCCCAGCATTTT
CDR3: CASSYGQTVGNQPQHF
J: TRBJ1-5
V: TRBV6-2/TRBV6-3
D: .
size: once
length: 16

DNA: TGTGCCAGCAGCAGAGGGACAGCAGATACGCAGTATTTT
CDR3: CASSRGTADTQYF
J: TRBJ2-3
V: TRBV11-2
D: TRBD1
size: few
length: 13

DNA: TGTGCCAGCAGTTACCGCGGACTAGTCTTCGATGAGCAGTTCTTC
CDR3: CASSYRGLVFDEQFF
J: TRBJ2-1
V: TRBV6-2/TRBV6-3
D: TRBD2
size: many
length: 15

DNA: TGCGCCAGCAGCCAAGAACTGCCGGGACTAGCGGGAGGGCCGTCGAGGGACGAGCAGTACTTC
CDR3: CASSQELPGLAGGPSRDEQYF
J: TRBJ2-7
V: TRBV4-1
D: TRBD2
size: .
length: 21

DNA: TGCGCCAGCAGCCCTGGAGGACTAGGAGAAAACAATGAGCAGTTCTTC
CDR3: CASSPGGLGENNEQFF
J: TRBJ2-1
V: TRBV5-1
D: TRBD2
size: .
length: 16

DNA: TGTGCCAGCAGAACACTAGCGGAGAACACCGGGGAGCTGTTTTTT
CDR3: CASRTLAENTGELFF
J: TRBJ2-2
V: TRBV11-2
D: TRBD2
size: .
length: 15

DNA: TGTGCCAGCAGTCGGACAGGGAAGAATTCACCCCTCCACTTT
CDR3: CASSRTGKNSPLHF
J: TRBJ1-6
V: TRBV6-1
D: TRBD1
size: .
length: 14

DNA: TGCAGTGCTAATGGGCGGGAGATTTCTGGGGCCAACGTCCTGACTTTC
CDR3: CSANGREISGANVLTF
J: TRBJ2-6
V: TRBV20-1
D: TRBD2
size: many
length: 16

DNA: TGTGCCAGCAGCTCGGACCGCGCTCAGCCCCAGCATTTT
CDR3: CASSSDRAQPQHF
J: TRBJ1-5
V: TRBV12-3/TRBV12-4
D: .
size: many
length: 13

DNA: TGCAGTACAACCCTACATGAAAACTCCTACGAGCAGTACTTC
CDR3: CSTTLHENSYEQYF
J: TRBJ2-7
V: TRBV20-1
D: .
size: few
length: 14

DNA: TGTGCCAGCAGCGTAAGAGGGGGACAGGGCTACGAGCAGTACTTC
CDR3: CASSVRGGQGYEQYF
J: TRBJ2-7
V: TRBV11-2
D: TRBD1
size: few
length: 15

DNA: TGTGCCACCAAGGGGACAGGCACCGGGGAGCTGTTTTTT
CDR3: CATKGTGTGELFF
J: TRBJ2-2
V: TRBV24-1
D: TRBD1
size: many
length: 13

DNA: TGTGCCAGCAGTTTATCCGGCGATCCTGGGACTAGCGGGAGGGCCCGGAAGACCCAGTACTTC
CDR3: CASSLSGDPGTSGRARKTQYF
J: TRBJ2-5
V: TRBV27
D: TRBD2
size: few
length: 21

DNA: TGTGCCAGCAGGCAAACTTTGAACACCGGGGAGCTGTTTTTT
CDR3: CASRQTLNTGELFF
J: TRBJ2-2
V: TRBV12-3/TRBV12-4
D: .
size: .
length: 14

DNA: TGTGCCAGCAGCCAAGATTTGGGGGGGCTGAAGTTCTTC
CDR3: CASSQDLGGLKFF
J: TRBJ2-1
V: TRBV14
D: .
size: few
length: 13

DNA: TGCAGCGTTCACCGGGGGGCCGGGGAGCTGTTTTTT
CDR3: CSVHRGAGELFF
J: TRBJ2-2
V: TRBV29-1
D: TRBD2
size: .
length: 12

DNA: TGTGCCAGCCAGGGCAGTGGGACCTACGAGCAGTACTTC
CDR3: CASQGSGTYEQYF
J: TRBJ2-7
V: TRBV24-1
D: .
size: .
length: 13

DNA: TGCAGTGCTGAAAAGACTAGCGGAACTACAGATACGCAGTATTTT
CDR3: CSAEKTSGTTDTQYF
J: TRBJ2-3
V: TRBV20-1
D: TRBD2
size: few
length: 15

DNA: TGTGCCAGTAGGGGACTAGCGGGAATCGAGCAGTACTTC
CDR3: CASRGLAGIEQYF
J: TRBJ2-7
V: TRBV19
D: TRBD2
size: many
length: 13

DNA: TGCAGCGTGGGCCTAGCGAATGACAATGAGCAGTTCTTC
CDR3: CSVGLANDNEQFF
J: TRBJ2-1
V: TRBV29-1
D: .
size: many
length: 13

DNA: TGTGCCAGCAGCTTCACCGGGACTAGCGAACCCCGGATGGGCACCGGGGAGCTGTTTTTT
CDR3: CASSFTGTSEPRMGTGELFF
J: TRBJ2-2
V: TRBV9
D: TRBD2
size: many
length: 20

DNA: TGCAGTGCTAGATCCCAGTACACAGATACGCAGTATTTT
CDR3: CSARSQYTDTQYF
J: TRBJ2-3
V: TRBV20-1
D: .
size: many
length: 13